These 6 T cell receptor beta chains were sequenced from one sample in a study of blood T cell repertoires in COVID-19. Sequencing used immunoSEQ multiplex PCR; TCRdb keeps in-frame clones, though not all of them. The sample lists over 100,000 clones; roughly 81% were seen once. Sequencing input: peripheral blood. These receptors all stem from a man aged 35 to 55 with acute or convalescent COVID-19.

The count of this clone is one. This rearrangement joins TRBV2 to TRBJ2-4; TRBD2 might be the D (6 bases). This CDR3 has 16 residues. The V and J ends lost 7 bases and 4 bases respectively, with 20 bases between them. Germline V gene sequence: CDR1 SNHLY, CDR2 FYNNEI. The CDR3 reads CASTPWDSGSKNIQYF. As DNA, the CDR3 is TGTGCCAGCACCCCGTGGGACTCTGGTTCAAAAAACATTCAGTACTTC.

V gene TRBV19 combines with J gene TRBJ1-4; D is unresolved. Trimming cost V 4 bases and J 4 bases, with 16 bases left between them. Germline CDR1 LNHDA, CDR2 SQIVND (reference sequence). The CDR3 is 16 residues long. The CDR3 coding sequence is TGTGCCAGTAGTACCATCCTAGACGGGTATAATGAAAAACTGTTTTTT. Its protein is CASSTILDGYNEKLFF.

This chain links TRBV28 with TRBJ1-1; 8 bases align to TRBD1. The V gene end was trimmed by 3 bases and the J gene end by 4 bases; junction bases not matched to a gene: 4. This CDR3 has 14 amino acids. Germline V gene lookup returns CDR1 MDHEN and CDR2 SYDVKM. CDR3 bases: TGTGCCAGCAGTTTGGTTCAGGGGGCCACTGAAGCTTTCTTT. This codes for CASSLVQGATEAFF. Variable domain in full (rest from reference TRBV28 and TRBJ1-1): DVKVTQSSRYLVKRTGEKVFLECVQDMDHENMFWYRQDPGLGLRLIYFSYDVKMKEKGDIPEGYSVSREKKERFSLILESASTNQTSMYLCASSLVQGATEAFFGQGTRLTVV.

The chain has TRBV27 and TRBJ2-1; TRBD1 agrees at 7 bases. The V gene's germline CDR1 is MNHEY and CDR2 SMNVEV (reference sequence). There are 15 residues in the CDR3. Trimming took 7 bases from V and 0 from J; bases not matched to a gene: 6. CDR3 sequence reads: CASTKTGSSYNEQFF. The CDR3 DNA is TGTGCCAGCACCAAGACAGGGAGCTCCTACAATGAGCAGTTCTTC.

The chain employs TRBV6-6 and TRBJ2-7, with a weak D call TRBD2 (5 bases). In germline, CDR1 is MNHNY, CDR2 SVGAGI (reference sequence). V was pared by 6 bases and J by 0 bases, with 12 bases between. The CDR3 totals 14 residues. CDR3 in amino acids: CASRPGSSSYEQYF. CDR3 in DNA: TGTGCCAGCAGACCGGGATCGAGCTCCTACGAGCAGTACTTC.

The J gene is TRBJ2-3, the V gene TRBV2, with 14 bases identical to TRBD2. The trim removed 2 bases at V and 7 bases at J, leaving 2 bases unmatched. The CDR3 contains 15 residues. Germline CDR1 and CDR2: SNHLY and FYNNEI. The CDR3 region is CASSERLAGGNTQYF. CDR3 DNA sequence: TGTGCCAGCAGTGAACGACTAGCGGGGGGGAATACGCAGTATTTT.